This T cell receptor (beta chain) was identified during a study of blood T cell repertoires in COVID-19. Overall study context: Specimens from acute and convalescent COVID-19 originated in the United States, Italy and Spain.

This CDR3 region has 14 residues. CDR1 is MNHNY and CDR2 is SVGAGI in the germline V gene (reference sequence). In the case of this clone: The junction differs from germline at one of its ends, possibly a read error.

Only in-frame clones appear in the TCRdb table, and some are missing; sequencing was by immunoSEQ multiplex PCR. The sample holds some 310,000 clones, 85% to 90% seen once. The chain carries TRBV6-6 and TRBJ2-7; 9 bases agree with TRBD1. This receptor was taken from a woman in her twenties or thirties with COVID-19, enrolled during active disease. Sample: peripheral blood. The CDR3 DNA reads as TGTGCCAGCAGCTCCGGGACAGGGAAGACGTGGAGTAACTTC. Amino acid sequence: CASSSGTGKTWSNF.